Below, 8 T cell receptor beta chains from the same sample are listed, as sequenced in a study of blood T cells in healthy people across ages. The second PCR ran about 7 to 12 cycles with a sample-barcoded 5' primer and J-beta primers. TCRdb re-analysed the 5' RACE reads in MiXCR, keeping a single row per CDR3 protein. The repertoire holds more than 650,000 distinct CDR3 sequences, 20% to 25% seen once, with around 22% in the top ten. The specimen sequenced was blood. These receptors were taken from a man between 65 and 85 years old in good health.

This chain joins TRBV10-3 and TRBJ1-5, with D perhaps TRBD1 (6 bases). Per germline, CDR1 ENHRY and CDR2 SYGVKD. This CDR3 has 14 residues. The V gene lost 0 bases and the J gene lost 4 bases, with 7 bases spanning the gap. CDR3 protein: CAISESQGNQPQHF. The CDR3 DNA sequence: TGTGCCATCAGTGAGTCTCAGGGGAATCAGCCCCAGCATTTT.

A few counts support this clonotype. The chain uses TRBV29-1 and TRBJ1-1; D not certain. From germline, CDR1 is SQVTM and CDR2 ANQGSEA. The CDR3 has 10 amino acids. Trimming took 4 bases from V and 8 from J, leaving 8 bases between them. This CDR3 is CSVAMGEAFF. CDR3 DNA: TGCAGCGTTGCGATGGGAGAAGCTTTCTTT. The variable domain in full, with the rest retrieved from reference TRBV29-1 and TRBJ1-1, is SAVISQKPSRDICQRGTSLTIQCQVDSQVTMMFWYRQQPGQSLTLIATANQGSEATYESGFVIDKFPISRPNLTFSTLTVSNMSPEDSSIYLCSVAMGEAFFGQGTRLTVV.

The sample holds many counts of this clonotype. The chain is built from TRBV5-1 and TRBJ1-4, with 8 positions matching TRBD1. This CDR3 comprises 14 residues. Germline V CDR1 and CDR2: SGHRS, YFSETQ. With 4 bases clipped from V and 4 bases from J, the junction kept 3 bases outside the gene matches. The CDR3 here is CASSLDRGNEKLFF. The CDR3, as DNA: TGCGCCAGCAGCCTCGACAGGGGTAATGAAAAACTGTTTTTT.

In this sample, this clonotype turned up a few times. The genes are TRBV29-1 and TRBJ1-1; TRBD1 aligns across 7 bases. CDR1 is SQVTM and CDR2 is ANQGSEA in the germline V gene. V gave up 6 bases and J gave up 1 base; unmatched junction bases: 5. This CDR3 comprises 13 residues. CDR3 region: CSVGQFGNTEAFF. CDR3 nucleotides: TGCAGCGTGGGACAGTTCGGGAACACTGAAGCTTTCTTT.

This clonotype was observed a few times. V usage is TRBV3-1 and J usage is TRBJ2-1; TRBD2 is a possible D gene (6 bases). The germline V gene has CDR1 LGHDT and CDR2 YNNKEL (reference sequence). This CDR3 is built from 16 residues. V was cut by 2 bases and J by 7 bases, with 18 bases left in between. The CDR3 sequence is CASSQPYGTLGNEQFF. CDR3 DNA: TGTGCCAGCAGCCAACCCTACGGGACTCTCGGTAATGAGCAGTTCTTC.

The chain recombines TRBV25-1 with TRBJ1-3; D not resolved. Looked up from germline, CDR1 is MGHDK and CDR2 is SYGVNS. The V and J ends lost 6 bases and 2 bases respectively, with 8 bases between them. The CDR3 loop spans 13 amino acids. CDR3 nucleotide sequence: TGTGCCAGCAGAACCAGCCCTGGAAACACCATATATTTT. It codes for CASRTSPGNTIYF.

The chain employs TRBV7-6 and TRBJ2-1; D is uncertain. CDR1 and CDR2 from the germline V gene are SGHVS and FNYEAQ. CDR3 size: 15 residues. V was cut by 1 base and J by 0 bases, with 7 bases left in between. CDR3 DNA sequence: TGTGCCAGCAGCTTAGAACACGCCTCCTACAATGAGCAGTTCTTC. This translates into CASSLEHASYNEQFF. The full variable domain, rest sourced from reference TRBV7-6 and TRBJ2-1, is GAGVSQSPRYKVTKRGQDVALRCDPISGHVSLYWYRQALGQGPEFLTYFNYEAQQDKSGLPNDRFSAERPEGSISTLTIQRTEQRDSAMYRCASSLEHASYNEQFFGPGTRLTVL.

This clonotype was counted between two and nine times. The chain uses TRBV6-2 or TRBV6-3 and TRBJ1-2, with a tentative D call TRBD1 (5 bases). This CDR3 spans 13 amino acids. Per germline, CDR1 MNHEY and CDR2 SVGEGT. Trimming shortened V by 5 bases and J by 6 bases, and 13 bases separated the two germline ends. CDR3 sequence: CASSTNGGDGYTF. CDR3 nucleotide sequence: TGTGCCAGCAGTACCAATGGGGGTGATGGCTACACCTTC.